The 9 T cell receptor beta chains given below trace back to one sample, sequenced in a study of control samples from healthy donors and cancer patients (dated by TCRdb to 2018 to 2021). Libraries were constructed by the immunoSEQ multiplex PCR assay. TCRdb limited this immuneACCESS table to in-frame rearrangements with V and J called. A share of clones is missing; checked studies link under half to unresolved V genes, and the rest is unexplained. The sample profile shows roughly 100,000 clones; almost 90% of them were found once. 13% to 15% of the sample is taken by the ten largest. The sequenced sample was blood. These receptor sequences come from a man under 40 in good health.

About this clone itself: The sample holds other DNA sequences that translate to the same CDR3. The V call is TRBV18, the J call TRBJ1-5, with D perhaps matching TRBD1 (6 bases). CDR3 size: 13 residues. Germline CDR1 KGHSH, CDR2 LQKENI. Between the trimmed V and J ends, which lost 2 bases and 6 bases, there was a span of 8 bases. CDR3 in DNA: TGTGCCAGCTCACCAGGGGGCGGTCAGCCCCAGCATTTT. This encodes CASSPGGGQPQHF.

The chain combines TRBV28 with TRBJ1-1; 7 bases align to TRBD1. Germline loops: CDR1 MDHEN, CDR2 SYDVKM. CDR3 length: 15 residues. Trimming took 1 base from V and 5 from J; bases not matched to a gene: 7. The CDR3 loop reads CASSLSTGRKTEAFF. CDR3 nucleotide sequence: TGTGCCAGCAGTTTATCGACAGGGAGGAAGACTGAAGCTTTCTTT.

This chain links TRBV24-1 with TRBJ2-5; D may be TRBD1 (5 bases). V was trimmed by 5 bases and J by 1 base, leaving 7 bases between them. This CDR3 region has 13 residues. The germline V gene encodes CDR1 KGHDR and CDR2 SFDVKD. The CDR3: CATSGDSQETQYF. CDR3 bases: TGTGCCACCAGTGGTGACAGCCAAGAGACCCAGTACTTC.

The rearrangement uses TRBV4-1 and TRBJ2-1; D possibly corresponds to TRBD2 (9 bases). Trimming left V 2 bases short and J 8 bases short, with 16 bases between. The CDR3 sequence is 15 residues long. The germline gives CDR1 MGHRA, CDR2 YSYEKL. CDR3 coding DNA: TGCGCCAGCAGCCAACGGCTAGCGGGACAGGATGAGCAGTTCTTC. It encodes CASSQRLAGQDEQFF.

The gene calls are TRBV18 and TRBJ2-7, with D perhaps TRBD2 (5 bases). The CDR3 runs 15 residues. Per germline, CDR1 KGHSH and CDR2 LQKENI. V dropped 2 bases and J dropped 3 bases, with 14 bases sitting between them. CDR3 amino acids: CASSPIVSAHYEQYF. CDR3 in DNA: TGTGCCAGCTCACCAATTGTTAGCGCGCACTACGAGCAGTACTTC.

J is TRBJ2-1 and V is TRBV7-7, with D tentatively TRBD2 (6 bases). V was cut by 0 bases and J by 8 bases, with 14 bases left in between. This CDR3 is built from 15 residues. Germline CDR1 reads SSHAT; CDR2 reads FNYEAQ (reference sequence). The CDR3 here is CASSLAGGSSHEQFF. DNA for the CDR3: TGTGCCAGCAGCTTAGCGGGAGGATCCAGCCATGAGCAGTTCTTC.

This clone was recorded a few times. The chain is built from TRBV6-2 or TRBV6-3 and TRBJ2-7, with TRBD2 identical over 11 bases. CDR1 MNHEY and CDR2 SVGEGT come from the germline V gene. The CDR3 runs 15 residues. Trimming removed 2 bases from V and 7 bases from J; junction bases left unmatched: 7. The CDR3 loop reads CASSYGTSGRREQYF. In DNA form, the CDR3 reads TGTGCCAGCAGTTACGGGACTAGCGGCCGGCGGGAGCAGTACTTC.

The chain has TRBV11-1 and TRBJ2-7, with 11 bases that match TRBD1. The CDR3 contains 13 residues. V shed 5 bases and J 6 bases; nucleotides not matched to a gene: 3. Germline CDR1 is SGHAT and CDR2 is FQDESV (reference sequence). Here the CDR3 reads CASSTGTGGEQYF. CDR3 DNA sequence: TGTGCCAGCAGCACGGGGACAGGGGGCGAGCAGTACTTC.

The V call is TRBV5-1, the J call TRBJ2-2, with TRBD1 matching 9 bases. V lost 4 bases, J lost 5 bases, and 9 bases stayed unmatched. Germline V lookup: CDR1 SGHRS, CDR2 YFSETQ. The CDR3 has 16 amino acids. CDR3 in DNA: TGCGCCAGCAGCCACATATTGGGACAGGGTACCGGGGAGCTGTTTTTT. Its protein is CASSHILGQGTGELFF.